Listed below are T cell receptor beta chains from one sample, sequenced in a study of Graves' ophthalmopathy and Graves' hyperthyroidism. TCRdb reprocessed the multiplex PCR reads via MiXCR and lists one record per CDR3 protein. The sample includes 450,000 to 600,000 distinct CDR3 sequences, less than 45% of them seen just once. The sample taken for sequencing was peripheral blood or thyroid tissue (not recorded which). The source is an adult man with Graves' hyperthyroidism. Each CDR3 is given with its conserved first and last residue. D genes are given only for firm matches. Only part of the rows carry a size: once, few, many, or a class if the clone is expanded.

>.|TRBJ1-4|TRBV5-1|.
CASRPRATNEKLFF
TGCGCCAGCAGACCCCGAGCAACTAATGAAAAACTGTTTTTT
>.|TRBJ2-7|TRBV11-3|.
CASSPGWQLSYEQYF
TGTGCCAGCTCTCCAGGGTGGCAGCTCTCCTACGAGCAGTACTTC
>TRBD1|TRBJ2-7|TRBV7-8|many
CASSTGTGLYEQYF
TGTGCCAGCAGCACCGGGACAGGGCTATACGAGCAGTACTTC
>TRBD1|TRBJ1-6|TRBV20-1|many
CSARPQTGASNSPLHF
TGCAGTGCTAGACCCCAGACAGGGGCTAGTAATTCACCCCTCCACTTT
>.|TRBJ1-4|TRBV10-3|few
CAISEGTEKLFF
TGTGCCATCAGTGAGGGGACTGAAAAACTGTTTTTT
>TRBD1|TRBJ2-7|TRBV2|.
CASSVDRGRVNEQYF
TGTGCCAGCAGTGTGGACAGGGGACGGGTTAATGAGCAGTACTTC
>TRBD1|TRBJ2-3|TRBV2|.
CASSADRAHTDTQYF
TGTGCCAGCAGCGCGGACAGGGCCCACACAGATACGCAGTATTTT
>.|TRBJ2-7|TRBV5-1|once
CASSLSRASYEQYF
TGCGCCAGCAGCTTGTCGCGGGCCTCCTACGAGCAGTACTTC
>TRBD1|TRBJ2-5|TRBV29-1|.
CSAPTGEETQYF
TGCAGCGCCCCGACAGGGGAAGAGACCCAGTACTTC
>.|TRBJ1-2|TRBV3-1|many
CASSQGTRYYGYTF
TGTGCCAGCAGCCAAGGGACCAGGTACTATGGCTACACCTTC
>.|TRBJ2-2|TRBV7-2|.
CASRNWNTGELFF
TGTGCCAGCAGGAACTGGAACACCGGGGAGCTGTTTTTT
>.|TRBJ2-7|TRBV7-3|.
CASSLTREDEQYF
TGTGCCAGCAGCTTAACCAGGGAGGACGAGCAGTACTTC
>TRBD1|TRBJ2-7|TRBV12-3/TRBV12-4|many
CASSDRGDSYEQYF
TGTGCCAGCAGTGACAGGGGTGACTCCTACGAGCAGTACTTC
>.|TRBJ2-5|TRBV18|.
CASSLGTRIQETQYF
TGTGCCAGCTCACTGGGGACCCGAATTCAAGAGACCCAGTACTTC
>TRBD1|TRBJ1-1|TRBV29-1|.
CSIGQGDTEAFF
TGCAGTATCGGACAGGGCGACACTGAAGCTTTCTTT
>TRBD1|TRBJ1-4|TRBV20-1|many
CSAPRQGVDEKLFF
TGCAGTGCGCCTCGACAGGGGGTCGATGAAAAACTGTTTTTT
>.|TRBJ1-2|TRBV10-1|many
CASSEDRNYRYTF
TGCGCCAGCAGTGAAGATAGAAACTATCGCTACACCTTC
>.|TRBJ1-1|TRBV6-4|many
CASSETPGLNTEAFF
TGTGCCAGCAGTGAGACGCCGGGACTTAACACTGAAGCTTTCTTT
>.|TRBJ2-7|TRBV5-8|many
CASSLVGYQGQYF
TGTGCCAGCAGCTTGGTGGGTTACCAAGGGCAGTACTTC
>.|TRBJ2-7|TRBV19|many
CASSGGNEQYF
TGTGCCAGTAGTGGTGGTAACGAGCAGTACTTC
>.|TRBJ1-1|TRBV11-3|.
CASSLGAGLNTEAFF
TGTGCCAGCAGCTTAGGGGCAGGGCTGAACACTGAAGCTTTCTTT
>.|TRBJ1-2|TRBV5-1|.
CAWSLRGTHNYGCTF
.
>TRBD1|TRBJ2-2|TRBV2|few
CASNRGNTGELFF
TGTGCCAGCAACAGGGGGAACACCGGGGAGCTGTTTTTT
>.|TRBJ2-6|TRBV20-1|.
CSARGQGANVLTF
TGCAGTGCTAGAGGGCAGGGGGCCAACGTCCTGACTTTC
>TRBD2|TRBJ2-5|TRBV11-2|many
CASSLGTSGRRDETQYF
TGTGCCAGCAGCTTAGGGACTAGCGGGAGACGGGACGAGACCCAGTACTTC
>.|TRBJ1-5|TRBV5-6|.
CASSRGVWGSNQPQHF
TGTGCCAGCAGCCGGGGGGTTTGGGGAAGCAATCAGCCCCAGCATTTT
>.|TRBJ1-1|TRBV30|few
CAWSHTEAFF
TGTGCCTGGAGTCACACTGAAGCTTTCTTT
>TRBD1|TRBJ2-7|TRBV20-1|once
CSARAKGQGYEQYF
TGCAGTGCTAGAGCTAAGGGACAGGGCTACGAGCAGTACTTC
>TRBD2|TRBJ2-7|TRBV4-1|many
CASSHDRLAGTYEQYF
TGCGCCAGCAGCCATGACCGACTAGCGGGAACCTACGAGCAGTACTTC
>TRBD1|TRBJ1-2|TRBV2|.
CASRRDRGGYTF
TGTGCCAGCAGGAGGGACAGGGGCGGCTACACCTTC
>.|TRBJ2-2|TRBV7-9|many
CASSLDGGELFF
TGTGCCAGCAGCTTAGACGGCGGGGAGCTGTTTTTT
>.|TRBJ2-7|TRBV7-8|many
CASSLGGREPSYEQYF
TGTGCCAGCAGCTTAGGGGGGCGGGAGCCCTCCTACGAGCAGTACTTC
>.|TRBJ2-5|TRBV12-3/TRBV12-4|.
CASSYSGQDQETQYF
TGTGCCAGCAGTTACTCGGGGCAGGACCAGGAGACCCAGTACTTC
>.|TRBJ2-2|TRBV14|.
CASSQGQGANTGELFF
TGTGCCAGCAGCCAAGGGCAGGGTGCGAACACCGGGGAGCTGTTTTTT
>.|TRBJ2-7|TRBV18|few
CATGAGSYYEQYF
TGTGCCACCGGGGCAGGCTCCTACTACGAGCAGTACTTC
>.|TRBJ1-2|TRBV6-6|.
CASSYSMGRRAGYTF
TGTGCCAGCAGTTACTCGATGGGGAGACGTGCTGGCTACACCTTC
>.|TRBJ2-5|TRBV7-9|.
CASSQGPYGGQETQYF
TGTGCCAGCAGCCAAGGCCCCTACGGGGGCCAAGAGACCCAGTACTTC
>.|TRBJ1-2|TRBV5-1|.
CASSWGLRGSFYGYTF
TGCGCCAGCAGCTGGGGGTTAAGGGGCTCCTTTTATGGCTACACCTTC
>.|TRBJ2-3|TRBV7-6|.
CASSALASNTPYRTDTQYF
TGTGCCAGCAGCGCATTAGCCTCGAACACTCCATACCGCACAGATACGCAGTATTTT
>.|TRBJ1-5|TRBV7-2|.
CASSLGSSGAGNQPQHF
TGTGCCAGCAGCTTAGGTAGTAGCGGGGCCGGCAATCAGCCCCAGCATTTT
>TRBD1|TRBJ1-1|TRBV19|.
CASTVTGVNTEAFF
TGTGCCAGTACCGTGACAGGGGTGAACACTGAAGCTTTCTTT
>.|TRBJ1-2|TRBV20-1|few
CSARDMQGVNYGYTF
TGCAGTGCTAGAGATATGCAAGGGGTTAACTATGGCTACACCTTC